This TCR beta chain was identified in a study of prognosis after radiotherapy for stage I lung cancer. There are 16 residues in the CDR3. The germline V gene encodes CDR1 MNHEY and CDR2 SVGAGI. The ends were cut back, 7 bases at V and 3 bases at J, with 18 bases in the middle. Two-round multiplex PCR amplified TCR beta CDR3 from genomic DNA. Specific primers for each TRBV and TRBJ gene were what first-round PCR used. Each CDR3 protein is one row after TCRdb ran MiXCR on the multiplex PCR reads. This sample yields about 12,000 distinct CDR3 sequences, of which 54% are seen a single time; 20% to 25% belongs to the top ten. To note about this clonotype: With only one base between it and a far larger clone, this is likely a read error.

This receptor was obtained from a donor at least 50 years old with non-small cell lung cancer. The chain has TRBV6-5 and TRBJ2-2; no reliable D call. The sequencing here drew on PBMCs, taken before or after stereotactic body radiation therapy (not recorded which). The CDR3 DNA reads TGTGCCAGCATGCAAGTGGCTGTGGGTTACACCGGGGAGCTGTTTTTT. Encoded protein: CASMQVAVGYTGELFF.